This is a list of T cell receptor beta chains from one sample in a study of beta chain features in type 1 diabetes. The method was immunoSEQ multiplex PCR; TCRdb's version includes in-frame clones alone and lacks a portion of them. The sample yields over 700,000 clones, about a sixth seen once. Sequenced: naive CD4+ T cells from blood. These receptors all come from a woman younger than 30 in good health. Each CDR3 is given with its conserved first and last residue. Each record gives: D gene, clone size, J gene, V gene, CDR3 protein, CDR3 DNA. The D gene is left open where the match is weak. Clone sizes are given selectively: once, few, many, or a class where the clone is expanded.

. | few | TRBJ1-2 | TRBV28 | CASSHQGGYTF | TGTGCCAGCAGCCATCAGGGCGGCTACACCTTC
. | . | TRBJ1-5 | TRBV6-5 | CASSEQGTQPQHF | TGTGCCAGCAGTGAACAGGGCACTCAGCCCCAGCATTTT
. | . | TRBJ2-7 | TRBV11-2 | CASSLDLMLGTVHYEQYF | TGTGCCAGCAGCTTAGATCTGATGTTGGGGACCGTACACTACGAGCAGTACTTC
. | few | TRBJ1-2 | TRBV4-3 | CASSQESQYYGYTF | TGCGCCAGCAGCCAAGAGTCCCAGTACTATGGCTACACCTTC
TRBD1 | few | TRBJ2-7 | TRBV11-2 | CASSFHIDRAEQYF | TGTGCCAGCAGCTTTCATATAGACAGGGCCGAGCAGTACTTC
. | many | TRBJ1-5 | TRBV7-9 | CASSLPNQPQHF | TGTGCCAGCAGCTTGCCAAATCAGCCCCAGCATTTT
. | . | TRBJ1-2 | TRBV18 | CASSPRRDKIGYTF | TGTGCCAGCTCACCTCGCCGGGACAAAATCGGCTACACCTTC
TRBD2 | . | TRBJ2-7 | TRBV4-3 | CASSRGSGRDSYEQYF | TGCGCCAGCAGTCGAGGTAGCGGGAGGGATTCCTACGAGCAGTACTTC
. | . | TRBJ1-4 | TRBV7-8 | CASSLSAGFNEKLFF | TGTGCCAGCAGCTTATCGGCAGGATTTAATGAAAAACTGTTTTTT
. | few | TRBJ2-7 | TRBV9 | CASSHQGWVFEQYF | TGTGCCAGCAGCCACCAGGGTTGGGTCTTCGAGCAGTACTTC
TRBD2 | . | TRBJ2-1 | TRBV4-2 | CASSQDLAGAAVEQFF | TGTGCCAGCAGCCAAGACTTAGCGGGAGCCGCCGTTGAGCAGTTCTTC
. | . | TRBJ2-2 | TRBV10-1 | CATRRDMNTGELFF | TGCGCCACCCGCCGGGATATGAACACCGGGGAGCTGTTTTTT
. | . | TRBJ2-1 | TRBV2 | CASISNPGFGEQFF | TGTGCCAGCATCTCAAACCCGGGATTTGGGGAGCAGTTCTTC
TRBD2 | few | TRBJ2-7 | TRBV2 | CASIQLSPITSGITLEQYF | TGTGCCAGCATCCAACTAAGCCCAATCACTAGCGGTATTACTCTTGAGCAGTACTTC
. | . | TRBJ2-5 | TRBV21-1 | CASSLLHAPGQGGETQYF | TGTGCCAGCAGCCTCCTCCACGCGCCGGGACAGGGGGGGGAGACCCAGTACTTC
. | . | TRBJ2-1 | TRBV27 | CASSFRTSTPSSYNEQFF | TGTGCCAGCAGTTTTAGGACCTCTACCCCGAGCTCCTACAATGAGCAGTTCTTC
TRBD2 | few | TRBJ2-2 | TRBV2 | CASSGWTSETGELFF | TGTGCCAGCAGTGGCTGGACTAGCGAGACCGGGGAGCTGTTTTTT
. | . | TRBJ2-4 | TRBV7-2 | CASSPQKNIQYF | TGTGCCAGCAGCCCCCAGAAAAACATTCAGTACTTC
. | . | TRBJ2-1 | TRBV7-9 | CASSLGAGLLYNEQFF | TGTGCCAGCAGCTTAGGGGCCGGCCTCCTTTACAATGAGCAGTTCTTC
. | . | TRBJ1-1 | TRBV7-9 | CASREGQHNTEAFF | TGTGCCAGCAGAGAAGGACAGCATAACACTGAAGCTTTCTTT
TRBD1 | . | TRBJ1-5 | TRBV27 | CASRKHLLGQGAGQPQHF | TGTGCCAGCAGGAAACACCTCTTGGGACAGGGGGCCGGTCAGCCCCAGCATTTT
. | few | TRBJ2-2 | TRBV4-1 | CASSQGWRAGELFF | TGCGCCAGCAGCCAAGGGTGGAGGGCCGGGGAGCTGTTTTTT
. | . | TRBJ2-3 | TRBV7-9 | CASSLSHGISSSADTQYF | TGTGCCAGCAGCTTAAGTCACGGGATAAGTTCCTCGGCAGATACGCAGTATTTT
TRBD1 | few | TRBJ2-1 | TRBV11-1 | CASRSRDRVYDEQFF | TGTGCCAGCAGATCCCGGGACAGGGTATACGATGAGCAGTTCTTC
TRBD2 | . | TRBJ2-5 | TRBV28 | CASRPGLAGAETQYF | TGTGCCAGCAGGCCGGGACTAGCGGGAGCGGAGACCCAGTACTTC
. | few | TRBJ2-2 | TRBV7-3 | CASSASTGELFF | TGTGCCAGCAGTGCTAGCACCGGGGAGCTGTTTTTT
. | . | TRBJ1-2 | TRBV28 | CASSLPPGHGYTF | TGTGCCAGCAGTTTACCCCCAGGGCATGGCTACACCTTC
TRBD1 | . | TRBJ2-7 | TRBV27 | CASSSAGTANRRGEQYF | TGTGCCAGCAGTTCGGCCGGGACAGCTAACCGACGCGGCGAGCAGTACTTC
TRBD2 | few | TRBJ2-1 | TRBV7-2 | CASSLGGLGGRLNEQFF | TGTGCCAGCAGCTTAGGCGGGTTGGGCGGGAGATTAAATGAGCAGTTCTTC
. | . | TRBJ2-5 | TRBV5-6 | CASSFKDRRHAQYF | TGTGCCAGCAGCTTCAAGGACCGCCGTCACGCCCAGTACTTC
TRBD2 | . | TRBJ2-3 | TRBV18 | CASSPNREVGTSGGTDTQYF | TGTGCCAGCTCACCGAACAGGGAGGTTGGGACTAGCGGAGGCACAGATACGCAGTATTTT
. | . | TRBJ2-5 | TRBV7-2 | CASSLTRQETQYF | TGTGCCAGCAGCTTAACTAGGCAAGAGACCCAGTACTTC
. | . | TRBJ2-1 | TRBV27 | CASSFYRGATYNEQFF | TGTGCCAGCAGTTTCTACCGGGGGGCTACCTACAATGAGCAGTTCTTC
TRBD1 | . | TRBJ2-7 | TRBV5-1 | CASSTRVGQGYEQYF | TGCGCCAGCAGCACCCGGGTGGGACAGGGCTACGAGCAGTACTTC
. | . | TRBJ2-3 | TRBV5-4 | CASSAESGFLGVDTQYF | TGTGCCAGCAGCGCCGAAAGCGGCTTTCTGGGGGTGGATACGCAGTATTTT
. | . | TRBJ1-1 | TRBV4-3 | CASSQDQGQKAFF | TGCGCCAGCAGCCAAGATCAGGGACAAAAAGCTTTCTTT
TRBD2 | . | TRBJ2-1 | TRBV7-2 | CASSRRLAGVGSEQFF | TGTGCCAGCAGCCGAAGACTAGCGGGAGTCGGGAGTGAGCAGTTCTTC
TRBD2 | few | TRBJ2-1 | TRBV15 | CATLTSDGYEQFF | TGTGCCACCCTCACTAGCGATGGCTATGAGCAGTTCTTC
. | . | TRBJ2-7 | TRBV6-5 | CASSYSRNSDYEQYF | TGTGCCAGCAGTTACTCGAGGAATTCGGACTACGAGCAGTACTTC
. | few | TRBJ2-1 | TRBV21-1 | CASSKGIWVQGNSYNEQFF | TGTGCCAGCAGCAAAGGTATCTGGGTCCAGGGGAACTCCTACAATGAGCAGTTCTTC
TRBD1 | few | TRBJ2-2 | TRBV7-6 | CASSLGQTGTTGELFF | TGTGCCAGCAGCTTAGGGCAGACAGGGACCACCGGGGAGCTGTTTTTT
TRBD2 | . | TRBJ2-1 | TRBV9 | CASSVPGLAGANEQFF | TGTGCCAGCAGCGTTCCGGGACTAGCGGGAGCCAATGAGCAGTTCTTC
. | . | TRBJ1-2 | TRBV4-1 | CASSQDLRGSIYGYTF | TGCGCCAGCAGCCAAGATCTGAGGGGGAGCATCTATGGCTACACCTTC
TRBD2 | few | TRBJ2-5 | TRBV5-4 | CASSRPGTSDEETQYF | TGTGCCAGCAGCCGCCCCGGGACTAGCGATGAAGAGACCCAGTACTTC
. | few | TRBJ2-1 | TRBV4-2 | CASSQDRIFTGSEQFF | TGTGCCAGCAGCCAAGATCGGATTTTCACGGGTAGTGAGCAGTTCTTC
TRBD1 | few | TRBJ2-7 | TRBV28 | CASSIAGQGYEQYF | TGTGCCAGCAGCATCGCGGGACAGGGTTACGAGCAGTACTTC
. | . | TRBJ2-2 | TRBV14 | CASTPGRSTGELFF | TGTGCCAGCACCCCGGGACGAAGCACCGGGGAGCTGTTTTTT
. | . | TRBJ1-1 | TRBV10-3 | CAISERENTEAFF | TGTGCCATCAGTGAGCGTGAGAACACTGAAGCTTTCTTT
. | few | TRBJ2-7 | TRBV19 | CASSSGGTAPAEQYF | TGTGCCAGTAGTAGTGGAGGGACCGCTCCGGCGGAGCAGTACTTC
. | . | TRBJ2-2 | TRBV2 | CASRKLVGTGELFF | TGTGCCAGCAGGAAACTAGTGGGGACCGGGGAGCTGTTTTTT
TRBD2 | . | TRBJ2-7 | TRBV7-2 | CASSRPGGALEQYF | TGTGCCAGCAGCCGCCCCGGGGGGGCGTTGGAGCAGTACTTC
. | few | TRBJ1-5 | TRBV4-2 | CASSQELAQENQPQHF | TGTGCCAGCAGCCAAGAACTGGCACAGGAGAATCAGCCCCAGCATTTT
. | . | TRBJ1-1 | TRBV11-1 | CASSLTGALEAFF | TGTGCCAGCAGCTTAACCGGGGCCCTAGAAGCTTTCTTT
TRBD2 | . | TRBJ2-1 | TRBV6-5 | CASSLGAGYPNEQFF | TGTGCCAGCAGTTTGGGAGCGGGATATCCGAATGAGCAGTTCTTC